This T cell receptor (beta chain) was identified during a study of T cell responses to AZD1222 COVID-19 vaccine. The CDR3 sequence is 13 residues long. The V gene's germline CDR1 is LNHDA and CDR2 SQIVND (reference sequence). The V end lost 1 base, the J end lost 5 bases, and 8 bases lay between the germline ends. Repertoires were generated with immunoSEQ multiplex PCR, while TCRdb's copy carries only in-frame clones and drops some. The data contain about 110,000 clones, 85% to 90% of them seen just once; the ten biggest clones take up around 5.1%. The clonotype comes from an adult in good health. V usage is TRBV19 and J usage is TRBJ1-2; no clear D gene. Sequences were derived from peripheral blood, sampled on day 0 of AZD1222 vaccination. This CDR3 is CASSIGLRYGYTF. The CDR3 bases are TGTGCCAGTAGTATAGGCCTGAGGTATGGCTACACCTTC. Complete variable domain (other parts from reference TRBV19 and TRBJ1-2): DGGITQSPKYLFRKEGQNVTLSCEQNLNHDAMYWYRQDPGQGLRLIYYSQIVNDFQKGDIAEGYSVSREKKESFPLTVTSAQKNPTAFYLCASSIGLRYGYTFGSGTRLTVV.